This TCR beta chain emerged from a study of cytomegalovirus exposure and HLA in healthy donors (dated by TCRdb to about 2017). Some background on the complete study: In an earlier analysis of roughly 500 of the donors, around 290 Gb of sequence data and 117 million unique TCR beta sequences from about 190 million T cells were reported. Roughly five DR-DQ haplotypes were handled as single units for association and clustering, since linkage in the cohort was strong. The study profiled the T cell repertoires of more than 500 subjects by immunosequencing and related them to cytomegalovirus serostatus. A later analysis re-analyzed previously published TCR beta repertoires from roughly 690 donors and added high-resolution HLA genotyping to study TCR occurrence patterns. On average, roughly 250,000 unique TCR beta nucleotide sequences were sequenced per donor among several hundred genotyped donors of the cohort, with 15% to 20% of those sequences being non-productive. Genome-wide SNP genotypes for about three fifths of the roughly 670 donors were used in a later genetic analysis, which treated that subset as a discovery cohort. Class I and class II HLA loci were covered by the typing at four-digit resolution. Every discovery cohort repertoire had been produced on one sequencing platform. Along with the roughly 700-subject first cohort, a separate validation cohort of over a hundred different subjects was used. Rather than using new phenotypic data, the later analysis identified candidate immune exposures from TCR beta sequences and from how often those sequences occurred across donors. To predict cytomegalovirus infection status, the study brought together high-throughput TCR immunosequencing, statistical association of individual TCRs with disease status, and machine learning. An earlier analysis of about 620 of the donors applied high-throughput TCR beta sequencing to assess whether each TCR beta V gene segment acted as functional or pseudogenic. Of the 300 to 450 genotyped donors, roughly 85% fell in the genetic ancestry cluster associated with self-reported Caucasian donors. Alongside the repertoire data, information on donor age, sex, ethnicity and CMV serostatus was compiled. The study aimed to test whether cataloging public T cell receptors could reveal signatures of past pathogen exposure. Roughly 300 gigabases of sequencing data and 91 million or so unique TCR sequences made up an early release that covered several hundred HLA-typed donors. The number of donors typed differed by locus, with about 629-630 for A, B, C, DRB1 and DQB1, 522 for DQA1, under 610 for DPA1, and some 450 for DPB1.

Receptors were amplified or captured by the immunoSEQ multiplex PCR assay. For the multiplex PCR, a mixture combining 60 forward primers for TCR Vbeta segments and 13 reverse primers for TCR Jbeta segments was used. The CDR3 region of rearranged TCR beta genes was amplified from genomic DNA with a multiplex PCR assay. The Illumina HiSeq System was used to sequence the amplified TCR beta libraries as 87-base-pair reads. In the authors' own workflow: A later analysis counted 75 million to 100 million unique TCR beta chains across the 670 or so repertoires, and roughly 9.9 million of these chains were shared by at least two donors. To remove PCR and sequencing errors, raw reads were error-corrected and collapsed into unique sequences using a nearest-neighbor algorithm that merged closely related sequences. V, D and J gene segments were assigned by aligning CDR3 sequences to IMGT reference sequences. Each retained sequence needed at least a six-nucleotide match to both a V gene segment and a J gene segment. A rearrangement was called productive if the CDR3 had no stop codons and remained in frame with V and J, and every other rearrangement was called non-productive. CDR3 was defined according to IMGT convention as the region running from the second conserved V-encoded cysteine to the conserved J-encoded phenylalanine. In an earlier analysis of just under 600 of the donors, sequences lacking an unambiguous match to a single V gene segment were excluded. In an earlier analysis of approximately 550 of the donors, V segments were called functional above 56.7% productive rearrangements and were called segregating when the between-donor standard deviation exceeded 5%. To diagnose cytomegalovirus status from the catalog of TCR beta chain sequences, a statistical classification framework was built. A later analysis assigned V and J genes by comparing TCR nucleotide sequences with IMGT/GENE-DB human TR gene sequences. In a later analysis, CDR3 sequences and most-parsimonious VDJ recombination scenarios were assigned using the TCRdist pipeline. A later analysis defined each TCR beta chain by its CDR3 amino acid sequence plus V-gene family, and excluded reads lacking a unique V-gene family. As a way to deal with suspected cross-contamination and a sequencing artifact, a later analysis dropped more than 500 nucleotide sequences that were highly shared and had low generation probability. For each public chain, a later analysis derived a clonal expansion index from normalized ranks of inferred template counts within each repertoire. Generation probabilities in a later analysis came from a VDJ recombination model fitted to out-of-frame rearrangements, and those results were checked against IGoR. In a later analysis, hypergeometric tests were used to score TCR-TCR, TCR-HLA and TCR-CMV co-occurrence, with a repertoire-size bias correction applied to TCR pairs. A later analysis estimated false discovery rates by permuting HLA or CMV assignments 20 times. In a later analysis, co-occurring TCRs were grouped using DBSCAN, with TCRdist sequence similarity added in when clustering inside HLA-allele-positive subsets. Repertoires with fewer than 30,000 or more than 120,000 public chains were left out of co-occurrence clustering, as were four to six repertoires with anomalous nucleotide sharing. Drawn from immuneACCESS, this table holds only the in-frame rearrangements with V and J called that TCRdb kept. Clones are partly lost; checked studies trace under half to an unresolved V gene and leave the rest unexplained. That table is the source of V, J and clone size, and D and trimming were worked out from the DNA. In this sample the table shows 100,000 to 150,000 clones, more than 75% of which occur a single time. The ten biggest clones cover roughly 5.2% of the sample.

General findings and caveats noted by the study authors: In a later analysis, several top co-occurrence clusters were reported to appear linked to parvovirus B19, influenza, CMV and Epstein-Barr virus. Across donors, most TCR sequences were observed very rarely, whereas some public TCRs were present in many individuals. Three of the identified cytomegalovirus-associated TCR beta chains were confirmed in vitro to be specific for cytomegalovirus antigens. Only TCR beta chains were sequenced in this cohort, and the absence of alpha or paired-chain data limited detectable features. A later analysis found that TCR association rates varied across HLA loci, with DRB1 alleles showing the most associated TCRs and HLA-C alleles the fewest. In the study, 150 to 200 TCR beta chains were listed as associated with cytomegalovirus. When HLA alleles, especially DR and DQ, strongly co-occurred, TCR associations were difficult to assign to individual alleles. Most CMV-associated TCR beta chains appeared to be HLA-restricted in a later analysis, and the HLA associations seemed to be driven largely by CMV exposure. Because counts were too low, about 18 rarely observed V segments, including chromosome 9 orphons, were excluded from the earlier analysis of roughly 580 of the donors. For the cohort, immune exposure information was limited to CMV serostatus. A later genetic analysis reported fewer N-insertions in productive TCRs among donors in an Asian-associated ancestry cluster than the approximately 670-donor mean. In a later genetic analysis, a missense DCLRE1C variant was associated with V-gene and J-gene trimming of TCR beta chains, and the association was replicated in an independent cohort. Presence/absence analyses assumed roughly uniform sequencing depth across donors, an assumption that may not hold. Some IMGT-functional V segments, including TRBV6-2 and TRBV6-3, could not be told apart with the 87-base-pair reads, so those segments were excluded. At a false discovery rate of 0.05, a later analysis linked 16,951 TCR beta sequences to specific HLA alleles. It was suggested by the authors that the approach could potentially be generalized to other disease states and immunological phenotypes. A group of highly shared sequence variants was considered likely to be a technical artifact of the sequencing pipeline. In a later analysis, HLA-associated TCR beta chains showed more clonal expansion and lower generation probabilities than non-associated chains that were equally common. Because some donors lacked HLA typing at each locus, the association tests relied only on the typed subset. The classifier was reported to diagnose cytomegalovirus status with high specificity and sensitivity in both the original cohort and the validation cohort. Broadly in line with IMGT annotations, most TCR beta V segments showed up in productive rearrangements about 90% or about 30% of the time in an earlier analysis of approximately 600 of the donors. Correlated functional status among segregating V segments might be attributable to linkage disequilibrium, but an unknown experimental factor could not be ruled out. A further reported finding was that TCR beta sequences accurately predicted the HLA-A and HLA-B alleles for most subjects in the first cohort.

V loses 5 bases at its end and J loses 4 bases; junction bases beyond the gene matches: 5. CDR1 and CDR2, looked up from the germline V gene (reference sequence), are LNHDA and SQIVND. Spanning cysteine to phenylalanine, the CDR3 consists of 14 amino acids. Left in the record is the CDR3 DNA by itself, 42 bases read in frame from the first base. The cohort consisted of 600 to 700 healthy bone marrow donors. At the time of sampling, every cohort member was nominally healthy, though immune exposures that went unrecorded were likely present. The donor was CMV seronegative and belonged to the group of over 350 seronegative cohort members. Every donor gave a peripheral blood sample, and the peripheral blood mononuclear cells from that sample were used for TCR beta sequencing. The Qiagen DNeasy Blood Extraction Kit was used to extract genomic DNA from the blood cell samples. On this clone: Its antigen remains unidentified. No base qualities exist here, and no much larger clone lies one base off it.

The specimen was PBMCs. The chain links TRBV19 with TRBJ2-3; 8 of the junction bases match TRBD2. This TCR came from a woman aged 25 to 39 in good health and CMV-seronegative. The CDR3 region: CASSLREGADTQYF. The nucleotides are TGTGCCAGTAGTCTTCGGGAGGGCGCAGATACGCAGTATTTT.